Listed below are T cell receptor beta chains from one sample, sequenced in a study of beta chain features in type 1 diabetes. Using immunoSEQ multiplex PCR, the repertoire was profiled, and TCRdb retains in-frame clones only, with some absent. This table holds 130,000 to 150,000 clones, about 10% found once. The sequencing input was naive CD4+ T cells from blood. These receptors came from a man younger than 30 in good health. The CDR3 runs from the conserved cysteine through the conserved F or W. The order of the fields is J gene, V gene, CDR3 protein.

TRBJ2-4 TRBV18 CASSPPYGTGIENIQYF
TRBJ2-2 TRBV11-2 CASRAGTGTENTGELFF
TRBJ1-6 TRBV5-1 CACREGDSPLHF
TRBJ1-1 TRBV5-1 CASSDRDKNTEAFF
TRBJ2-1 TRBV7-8 CASSLGGQGASYNEQFF
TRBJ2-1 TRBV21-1 CASSKSLVIARFNEQFF
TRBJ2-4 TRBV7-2 CASSLRTVPNIQYF
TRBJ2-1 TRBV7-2 CASSLFPPAGAGNEQFF
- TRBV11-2 CASSLVGQGGEQYF
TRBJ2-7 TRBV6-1 CASSETVAGGPYEQYF
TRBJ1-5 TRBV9 CASSATGASNQPQHF
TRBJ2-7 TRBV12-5 CASGFGSPYEQYF
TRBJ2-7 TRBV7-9 CASSFPGTRGEYF
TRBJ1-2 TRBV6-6 CASSPRSDYGYTF
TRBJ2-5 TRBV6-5 CASSYRGTGETQYF
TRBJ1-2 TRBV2 CASRFPGGDYGYTF
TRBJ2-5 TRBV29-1 CSVRRTGGETQYF
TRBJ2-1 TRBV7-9 CASSSISGGVKSEQFF
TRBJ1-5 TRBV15 CATSRGNRGNQPQHF
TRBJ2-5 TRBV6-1 CASSGLAGGQETQYF
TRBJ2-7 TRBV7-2 CASSLAQASPHYEQYF
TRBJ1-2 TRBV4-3 CASSPGQLNYGYTF
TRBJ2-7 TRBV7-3 CASSPTSGGQYEQYF
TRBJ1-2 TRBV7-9 CASSISTDPYGYTF
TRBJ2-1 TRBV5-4 CASSLDRSSYNEQFF
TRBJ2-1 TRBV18 CASSPSEGFHEQFF
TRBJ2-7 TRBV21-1 CASSKENSFHEQYF
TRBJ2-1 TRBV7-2 CASSTPLAGGGEQFF
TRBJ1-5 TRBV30 CAWDSGGLNQPQHF
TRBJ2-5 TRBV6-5 CASSLGQLETQYF
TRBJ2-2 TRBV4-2 CASSQPAGWTGELFF
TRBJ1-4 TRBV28 CASSQPGQGSGEKLFF
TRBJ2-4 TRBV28 CASSLVEFPKNIQYF
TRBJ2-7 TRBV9 CASSVAPGQGSYEQYF
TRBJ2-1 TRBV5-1 CASSLETSGGNEQFF
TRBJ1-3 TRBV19 CASSILTDLGNTIYF
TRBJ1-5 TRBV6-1 CASRGRSNQPQHF
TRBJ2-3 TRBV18 CASSADLLDTQYF
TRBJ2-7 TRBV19 CASSMTSGGLSYEQYF
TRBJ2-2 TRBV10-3 CAISEPGGAAGELFF
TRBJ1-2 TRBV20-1 CSASVLYGYTF
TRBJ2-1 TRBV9 CASSVEADLNEQFF
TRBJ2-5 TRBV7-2 CASSLDGGAGETQYF
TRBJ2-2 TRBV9 CASSRASGSGELFF
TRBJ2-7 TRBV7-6 CASSSTSGGPEQYF
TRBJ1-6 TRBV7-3 CASSTGQPYNSPLHF
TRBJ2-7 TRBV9 CASSVVPSGAEGTYEQYF
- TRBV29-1 CSTLAGGPGYEQYF
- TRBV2 CASSVFRSDEQYF
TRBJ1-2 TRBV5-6 CASSLRDRDSLYGYGYTF
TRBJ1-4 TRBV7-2 CASSLQGSEGEKLFF
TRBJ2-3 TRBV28 CASSQTSGNDADTQYF
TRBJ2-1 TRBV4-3 CASSRRQGEGDNEQFF
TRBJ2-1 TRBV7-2 CASSFSLGQGMYNEQFF
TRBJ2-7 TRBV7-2 CASSLVTGGAYEQYF
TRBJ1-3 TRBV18 CATHGDVAGNTIYF
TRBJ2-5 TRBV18 CASSPAGQETQYF
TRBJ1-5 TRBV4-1 CASSQFLGQGNQPQHF
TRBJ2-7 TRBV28 CASTWGQGYEQYF